A single sample gave rise to the 26 T cell receptor beta chains below, sequenced in a study of memory CD4+ T cells and cytomegalovirus serostatus. TCRdb's table, derived via immunoSEQ multiplex PCR, lists solely in-frame clones and lacks some. The sample includes around 50,000 clones, around 80% of them seen just once. The sort gate was single viable CD3+CD4+CD8-CD45RO+ cells for memory CD4+ T cells. Sequencing used memory CD4+ T cells from blood. The receptors originated from an adult in good health and CMV-seronegative.

The V call is TRBV2, the J call TRBJ2-5, with 12 positions matching TRBD1. The germline V gene has CDR1 SNHLY and CDR2 FYNNEI. CDR3 length: 15 residues. V was clipped by 5 bases and J by 4 bases; unmatched bases: 5. The CDR3 sequence: CASSLGQGASETQYF. The CDR3 DNA follows: TGTGCCAGCAGTCTGGGACAGGGGGCCTCAGAGACCCAGTACTTC.

This clone was counted ten times or more. The chain is built from TRBV19 and TRBJ2-2; tentative D call: TRBD2 (6 bases). The CDR3 consists of 13 residues. Germline V lookup: CDR1 LNHDA, CDR2 SQIVND (reference sequence). Trimming removed 6 bases at V and 6 bases at J, with 11 bases between. CDR3 in amino acids: CASSRDLAGELFF. The CDR3 nucleotides are TGTGCCAGTAGCCGGGACTTAGCCGGGGAGCTGTTTTTT.

The CDR3 region is CASSLAMRNEQYF. The CDR3 nucleotides read TGTGCCAGCAGCTTGGCCATGCGAAACGAGCAGTACTTC. This sequence joins TRBV5-4 and TRBJ2-7, with D hard to call. V was trimmed by 0 bases and J by 5 bases, leaving 9 bases between them. Germline CDR1 reads SGHNT; CDR2 reads YYREEE (reference sequence). There are 13 residues in the CDR3.

This chain uses TRBV19 with TRBJ2-1; D remains ambiguous. CDR3 length equals 13 residues. Germline CDR1 reads LNHDA; CDR2 reads SQIVND (reference sequence). Between the trimmed V and J ends, which lost 9 bases and 0 bases, there was a span of 9 bases. The CDR3 is CASKKSSYNEQFF. CDR3 coding DNA: TGTGCCAGCAAAAAGAGCTCCTACAATGAGCAGTTCTTC.

The V call is TRBV28, the J call TRBJ1-3; tentatively, D is TRBD1 (6 bases). Between the trimmed V and J ends, which lost 6 bases and 4 bases, there was a span of 19 bases. The CDR3 spans 16 residues. In germline, CDR1 is MDHEN, CDR2 SYDVKM. CDR3 coding DNA: TGTGCCAGCAGCCCCGCGTTAACAGGGATAGGAAACACCATATATTTT. Amino acids: CASSPALTGIGNTIYF.

This clone has more than one count but fewer than ten. The gene calls are TRBV6-4 and TRBJ2-1; 12 nucleotides agree with TRBD2. CDR1 and CDR2 from the germline V gene are MRHNA and SNTAGT. CDR3 length equals 15 residues. With V trimmed by 6 bases and J by 6 bases, 6 bases remained unmatched. The CDR3: CASSRLAGAPNEQFF. The DNA of the CDR3 is TGTGCCAGCAGCCGACTAGCGGGAGCCCCCAATGAGCAGTTCTTC.

This chain joins TRBV2 and TRBJ2-5, with D perhaps TRBD2 (5 bases). Germline V gene sequence: CDR1 SNHLY, CDR2 FYNNEI. CDR3 length equals 16 residues. V was cut by 2 bases and J by 0 bases, with 13 bases left in between. This CDR3 reads CASSELAKMYQETQYF. CDR3 sequence (DNA): TGTGCCAGCAGTGAATTAGCGAAAATGTACCAAGAGACCCAGTACTTC.

This clone was counted only a few times. This rearrangement joins TRBV18 to TRBJ1-2; TRBD1 might be the D (6 bases). Germline V lookup: CDR1 KGHSH, CDR2 LQKENI. V was clipped by 0 bases and J by 2 bases, with 19 bases between them. CDR3 length equals 18 residues. Here the CDR3 DNA reads TGTGCCAGCTCACCACCGGGTTTCGGCCGGGGGACAAACTATGGCTACACCTTC. Protein: CASSPPGFGRGTNYGYTF.

The chain carries TRBV2 and TRBJ1-2, with 9 bases that match TRBD1. The V gene's germline CDR1 is SNHLY and CDR2 FYNNEI. The ends lost 7 bases at V and 7 bases at J; junction bases unmatched: 4. The CDR3 contains 12 residues. The CDR3 spells CASIQDRGGYTF. DNA for the CDR3: TGTGCCAGCATTCAGGACAGGGGTGGCTACACCTTC.

The V gene is TRBV5-1, the J gene TRBJ2-2; 10 nucleotides match TRBD1. The ends lost 1 base at V and 4 bases at J; junction bases unmatched: 4. From germline, CDR1 is SGHRS and CDR2 YFSETQ. CDR3 size: 16 residues. The CDR3 loop is CASSLTGTGVTGELFF. CDR3 bases: TGCGCCAGCAGCTTGACCGGGACAGGGGTCACCGGGGAGCTGTTTTTT.

The chain has TRBV19 and TRBJ2-2; D may be TRBD1 or TRBD2 (6 bases each). Germline assignment: CDR1 LNHDA and CDR2 SQIVND (reference sequence). V was shortened by 2 bases and J by 3 bases, with 10 bases between the two germline ends. The CDR3 is 15 residues long. CDR3 sequence reads: CASSIRGADTGELFF. In nucleotides, the CDR3 is TGTGCCAGTAGTATAAGGGGGGCGGACACCGGGGAGCTGTTTTTT.

The chain has TRBV27 and TRBJ2-1, with 8 bases identical to TRBD1. The germline gives CDR1 MNHEY, CDR2 SMNVEV (reference sequence). This CDR3 region has 11 residues. The junction had 5 bases not matched to a gene; V was cut back by 4 bases and J by 15 bases. The CDR3: CASSSRDRRFF. DNA of the CDR3: TGTGCCAGCAGTTCCCGGGACAGGCGGTTCTTC.

The chain carries TRBV9 and TRBJ2-1, with TRBD2 matching 8 bases. The junction had 10 bases not matched to a gene; V was cut back by 4 bases and J by 4 bases. Germline-derived CDR1 and CDR2 are SGDLS and YYNGEE. The CDR3 has 16 residues. As DNA, the CDR3 is TGTGCCAGCAGCTCCTACGATAGCGGGGTATACAATGAGCAGTTCTTC. Encoded protein: CASSSYDSGVYNEQFF. The full variable domain, rest sourced from reference TRBV9 and TRBJ2-1, is DSGVTQTPKHLITATGQRVTLRCSPRSGDLSVYWYQQSLDQGLQFLIQYYNGEERAKGNILERFSAQQFPDLHSELNLSSLELGDSALYFCASSSYDSGVYNEQFFGPGTRLTVL.

V gene TRBV27 combines with J gene TRBJ1-3, with D hard to call. The CDR3 contains 16 residues. CDR1 and CDR2 (germline): MNHEY, SMNVEV (reference sequence). The V and J ends lost 5 bases and 0 bases respectively, with 14 bases between them. CDR3 protein: CASSPRSSLSGNTIYF. The CDR3 DNA follows: TGTGCCAGCAGTCCCAGGAGTTCCCTCTCTGGAAACACCATATATTTT.

This clone came up once. The CDR3 reads CASSSDSYEQYF. The CDR3, as DNA: TGTGCCAGCAGCTCGGATAGCTACGAGCAGTACTTC. The chain uses TRBV2 and TRBJ2-7; D call uncertain. The germline V and J ends were trimmed by 6 bases and 3 bases, with 9 bases remaining between them. In germline, CDR1 is SNHLY, CDR2 FYNNEI. The CDR3 covers 12 residues.

The CDR3 bases are TGTGCCAGCAGTGCCTCGACAGGCTCCTCCTACGAGCAGTACTTC. It codes for CASSASTGSSYEQYF. The J gene is TRBJ2-7, the V gene TRBV6-5; TRBD1 might be the D (6 bases). CDR1 and CDR2 from the germline V gene are MNHEY and SVGAGI. With 5 bases removed from V and 0 bases from J, the gap between germline ends came to 14 bases. This CDR3 spans 15 amino acids.

The gene calls are TRBV7-3 and TRBJ2-1, with D possibly matching TRBD2 (5 bases). The ends were cut back, 1 base at V and 5 bases at J, with 9 bases in the middle. The CDR3 has 14 amino acids. The germline gives CDR1 SGHTA, CDR2 FQGTGA. Written as DNA, the CDR3 is TGTGCCAGCAGCTTAAGCGGGCGGGACAATGAGCAGTTCTTC. Translating it yields CASSLSGRDNEQFF.

There are a few counts of this clone. This chain uses TRBV18 with TRBJ2-3; D possibly corresponds to TRBD2 (5 bases). The germline V and J ends were trimmed by 3 bases and 5 bases, with 15 bases remaining between them. The CDR3 runs to 15 residues. Germline V lookup: CDR1 KGHSH, CDR2 LQKENI. In DNA form, the CDR3 reads TGTGCCAGCTCACCTGGGATAAACGAGGGAGATACGCAGTATTTT. Its translation is CASSPGINEGDTQYF.

The chain employs TRBV5-1 and TRBJ2-7; the D gene could be TRBD1 or TRBD2 (5 bases each). The CDR3 has 15 amino acids. Trimming shortened V by 4 bases and J by 0 bases, and 14 bases separated the two germline ends. Per the germline V gene, CDR1 is SGHRS and CDR2 is YFSETQ. In DNA form, the CDR3 reads TGCGCCAGCAGCAGTGCCCCCGGGGCCTCCTACGAGCAGTACTTC. Translating it yields CASSSAPGASYEQYF.

This chain uses TRBV6-5 with TRBJ1-1; tentative D call: TRBD1 (5 bases). CDR3 size: 14 residues. CDR1 and CDR2 (germline): MNHEY, SVGAGI. The chain's CDR3 is CAFSPRTGNTEAFF. For the CDR3, the DNA is TGTGCTTTTAGCCCCCGAACAGGAAACACTGAAGCTTTCTTT.

J is TRBJ1-5 and V is TRBV28, with D perhaps matching TRBD1 (6 bases). This CDR3 is 13 amino acids long. V was shortened by 6 bases and J by 4 bases, with 10 bases between the two germline ends. The germline gives CDR1 MDHEN, CDR2 SYDVKM. Here the CDR3 DNA reads TGTGCCAGCAGCCTCACAGGGAATCAGCCCCAGCATTTT. Protein: CASSLTGNQPQHF.

The gene calls are TRBV5-4 and TRBJ2-7; 8 positions agree with TRBD1. V trimming: 3 bases; J trimming: 0 bases; junction bases outside the gene matches: 5. There are 15 residues in the CDR3. CDR1 is SGHNT, CDR2 YYREEE, per germline (reference sequence). The CDR3 sequence: CASSSGQGDSYEQYF. For the CDR3, the DNA is TGTGCCAGCAGCTCAGGACAGGGCGACTCCTACGAGCAGTACTTC.

CDR3 residues: CASSRRDSRKAFF. The CDR3 bases are TGTGCCAGCAGTCGACGGGACAGTAGAAAAGCTTTCTTT. V is TRBV6-6 and J is TRBJ1-1, with 7 positions matching TRBD1. CDR1 and CDR2 (germline): MNHNY, SVGAGI (reference sequence). The CDR3 extends over 13 amino acids. The V segment lost 5 bases and the J segment 9 bases; nucleotides outside the gene matches: 9.

Comments on this clone: The germline gene is not matched at one end of the junction; a read error may be the cause. The rearrangement uses TRBV5-1 and TRBJ2-1, with 16 bases identical to TRBD2. The CDR3 has 14 residues. In germline, CDR1 is SGHRS, CDR2 YFSETQ. CDR3 residues: CASSLERGTSGRVF. CDR3 DNA sequence: TGCGCCAGCAGCTTGGAGAGGGGGACTAGCGGGAGGGTCTTC. Combining the CDR3 with reference TRBV5-1 and TRBJ2-1 gives the whole variable domain KAGVTQTPRYLIKTRGQQVTLSCSPISGHRSVSWYQQTPGQGLQFLFEYFSETQRNKGNFPGRFSGRQFSNSRSEMNVSTLELGDSALYLCASSLERGTSGRVFGPGTRLTVL.

This chain joins TRBV27 and TRBJ2-2; TRBD2 matches 10 bases. CDR3 size: 15 residues. The V segment lost 2 bases and the J segment 7 bases; nucleotides outside the gene matches: 4. Looked up from germline, CDR1 is MNHEY and CDR2 is SMNVEV (reference sequence). The CDR3 loop is CASSLLAGAFGELFF. CDR3 DNA sequence: TGTGCCAGCAGTTTACTAGCGGGAGCGTTCGGGGAGCTGTTTTTT.

This clone appeared a single time. The J gene is TRBJ1-1, the V gene TRBV7-9; a possible D gene is TRBD1 (5 bases). The V end was cut by 5 bases, the J end by 1 base, with 14 bases between. The CDR3 length is 15 residues. Germline-derived CDR1 and CDR2 are SEHNR and FQNEAQ (reference sequence). CDR3 nucleotides: TGTGCCAGCAGCGGGGGGAACGCCGAGAACACTGAAGCTTTCTTT. It specifies CASSGGNAENTEAFF.